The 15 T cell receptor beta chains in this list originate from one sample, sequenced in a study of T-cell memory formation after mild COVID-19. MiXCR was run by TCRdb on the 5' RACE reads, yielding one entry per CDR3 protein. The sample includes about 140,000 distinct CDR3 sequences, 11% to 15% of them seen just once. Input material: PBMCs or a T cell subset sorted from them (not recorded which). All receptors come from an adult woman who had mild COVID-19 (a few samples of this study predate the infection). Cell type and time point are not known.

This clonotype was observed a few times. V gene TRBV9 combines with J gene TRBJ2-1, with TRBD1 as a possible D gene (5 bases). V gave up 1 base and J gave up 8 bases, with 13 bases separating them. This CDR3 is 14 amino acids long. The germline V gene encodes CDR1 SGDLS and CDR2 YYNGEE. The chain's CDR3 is CASSVSDSTHEQFF. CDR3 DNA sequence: TGTGCCAGCAGCGTATCAGACAGTACCCATGAGCAGTTCTTC. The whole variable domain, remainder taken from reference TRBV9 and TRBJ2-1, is DSGVTQTPKHLITATGQRVTLRCSPRSGDLSVYWYQQSLDQGLQFLIQYYNGEERAKGNILERFSAQQFPDLHSELNLSSLELGDSALYFCASSVSDSTHEQFFGPGTRLTVL.

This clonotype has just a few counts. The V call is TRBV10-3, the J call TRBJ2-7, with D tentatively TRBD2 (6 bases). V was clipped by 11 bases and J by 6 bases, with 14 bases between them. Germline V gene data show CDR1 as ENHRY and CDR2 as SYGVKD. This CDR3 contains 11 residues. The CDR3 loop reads CAVRGTLEQYF. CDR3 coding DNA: TGTGCCGTCCGGGGGACTCTCGAGCAGTACTTC.

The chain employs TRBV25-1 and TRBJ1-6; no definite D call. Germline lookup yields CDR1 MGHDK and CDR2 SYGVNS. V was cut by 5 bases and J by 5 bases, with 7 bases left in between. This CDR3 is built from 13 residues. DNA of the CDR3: TGTGCCAGCAGTATTACGGATAATTCACCCCTCCACTTT. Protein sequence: CASSITDNSPLHF.

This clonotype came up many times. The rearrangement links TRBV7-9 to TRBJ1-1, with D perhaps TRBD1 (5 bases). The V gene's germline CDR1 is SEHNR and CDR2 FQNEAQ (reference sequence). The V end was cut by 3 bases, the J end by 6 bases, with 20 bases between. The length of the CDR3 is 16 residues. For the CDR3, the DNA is TGTGCCAGCAGCTTGGCTATCGGGGCGCGCGCGGCTGAAGCTTTCTTT. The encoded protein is CASSLAIGARAAEAFF.

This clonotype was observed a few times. CDR3 sequence: CASSPPGEPGYGYTF. For the CDR3, the DNA is TGTGCCAGCAGCCCCCCGGGGGAACCTGGCTATGGCTACACCTTC. The chain has TRBV4-2 and TRBJ1-2; a weak D match, TRBD1 (5 bases). Germline CDR1 is LGHNA and CDR2 is YNFKEQ. Trimming shortened V by 4 bases and J by 4 bases, and 16 bases separated the two germline ends. The CDR3 length is 15 residues.

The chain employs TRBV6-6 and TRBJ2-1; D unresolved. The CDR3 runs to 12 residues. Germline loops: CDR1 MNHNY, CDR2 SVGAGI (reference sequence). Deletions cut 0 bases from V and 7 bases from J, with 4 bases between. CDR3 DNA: TGTGCCAGCAGTTACTCGGGGAATGAGCAGTTCTTC. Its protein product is CASSYSGNEQFF.

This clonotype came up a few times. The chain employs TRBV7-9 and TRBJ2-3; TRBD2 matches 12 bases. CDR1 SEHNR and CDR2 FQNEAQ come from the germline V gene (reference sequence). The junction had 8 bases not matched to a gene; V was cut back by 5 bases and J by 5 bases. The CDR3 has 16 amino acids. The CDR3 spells CASSPTSGGIGDTQYF. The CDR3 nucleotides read TGTGCCAGCAGCCCCACTAGCGGGGGGATCGGAGATACGCAGTATTTT.

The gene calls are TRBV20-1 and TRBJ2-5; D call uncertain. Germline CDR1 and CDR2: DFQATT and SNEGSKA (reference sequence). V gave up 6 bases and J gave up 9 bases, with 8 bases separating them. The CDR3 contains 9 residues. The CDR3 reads CSAPRSQYF. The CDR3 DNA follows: TGCAGTGCGCCGCGGTCCCAGTACTTC.

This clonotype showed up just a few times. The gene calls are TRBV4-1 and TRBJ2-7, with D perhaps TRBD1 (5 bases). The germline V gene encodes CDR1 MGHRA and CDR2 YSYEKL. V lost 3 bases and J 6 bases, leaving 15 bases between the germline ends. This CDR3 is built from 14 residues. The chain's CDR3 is CASSHAQGPGEQYF. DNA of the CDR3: TGCGCCAGCAGCCACGCGCAGGGTCCTGGCGAGCAGTACTTC.

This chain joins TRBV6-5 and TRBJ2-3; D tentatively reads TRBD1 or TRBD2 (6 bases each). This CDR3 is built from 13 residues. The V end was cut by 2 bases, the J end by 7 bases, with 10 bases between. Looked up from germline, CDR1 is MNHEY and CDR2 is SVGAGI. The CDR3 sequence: CASSYGGLNTQYF. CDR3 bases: TGTGCCAGCAGTTACGGGGGGCTGAATACGCAGTATTTT.

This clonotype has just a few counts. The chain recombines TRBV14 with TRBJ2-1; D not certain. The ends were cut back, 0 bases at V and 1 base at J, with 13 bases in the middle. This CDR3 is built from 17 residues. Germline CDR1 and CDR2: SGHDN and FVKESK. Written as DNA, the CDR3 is TGTGCCAGCAGCCAAGACATCGTAGTGATTTCCTACAATGAGCAGTTCTTC. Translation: CASSQDIVVISYNEQFF.

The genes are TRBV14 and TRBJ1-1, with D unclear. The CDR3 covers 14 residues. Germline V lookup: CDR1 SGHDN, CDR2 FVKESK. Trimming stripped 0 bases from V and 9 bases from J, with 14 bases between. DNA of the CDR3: TGTGCCAGCAGCCAAGAGTCGGGCAGCCTCCAAGCTTTCTTT. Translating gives CASSQESGSLQAFF.

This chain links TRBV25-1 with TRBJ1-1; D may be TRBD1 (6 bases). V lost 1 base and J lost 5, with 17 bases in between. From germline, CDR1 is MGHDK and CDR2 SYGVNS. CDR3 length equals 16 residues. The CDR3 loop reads CASSESGAPRWTEAFF. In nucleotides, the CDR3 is TGTGCCAGCAGTGAATCAGGGGCCCCTAGGTGGACTGAAGCTTTCTTT. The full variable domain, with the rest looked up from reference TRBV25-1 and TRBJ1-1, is EADIYQTPRYLVIGTGKKITLECSQTMGHDKMYWYQQDPGMELHLIHYSYGVNSTEKGDLSSESTVSRIRTEHFPLTLESARPSHTSQYLCASSESGAPRWTEAFFGQGTRLTVV.

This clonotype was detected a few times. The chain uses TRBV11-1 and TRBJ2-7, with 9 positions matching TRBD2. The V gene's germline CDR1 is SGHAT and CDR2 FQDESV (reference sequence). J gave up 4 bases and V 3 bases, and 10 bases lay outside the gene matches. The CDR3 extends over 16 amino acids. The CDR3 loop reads CASSFLGAGGSYEQYF. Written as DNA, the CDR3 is TGTGCCAGCAGCTTTTTAGGAGCGGGGGGCTCGTACGAGCAGTACTTC.

CDR3 nucleotides: TGCAGTGCTAGGAGCGGGAGGAACTCCTACGAGCAGTACTTC. Its protein product is CSARSGRNSYEQYF. The rearrangement joins TRBV20-1 to TRBJ2-7, with TRBD2 identical over 9 bases. Germline CDR1 and CDR2: DFQATT and SNEGSKA (reference sequence). The CDR3 length is 14 residues. Trimming at V came to 3 bases and at J to 0 bases, leaving 3 bases not matched to a gene.